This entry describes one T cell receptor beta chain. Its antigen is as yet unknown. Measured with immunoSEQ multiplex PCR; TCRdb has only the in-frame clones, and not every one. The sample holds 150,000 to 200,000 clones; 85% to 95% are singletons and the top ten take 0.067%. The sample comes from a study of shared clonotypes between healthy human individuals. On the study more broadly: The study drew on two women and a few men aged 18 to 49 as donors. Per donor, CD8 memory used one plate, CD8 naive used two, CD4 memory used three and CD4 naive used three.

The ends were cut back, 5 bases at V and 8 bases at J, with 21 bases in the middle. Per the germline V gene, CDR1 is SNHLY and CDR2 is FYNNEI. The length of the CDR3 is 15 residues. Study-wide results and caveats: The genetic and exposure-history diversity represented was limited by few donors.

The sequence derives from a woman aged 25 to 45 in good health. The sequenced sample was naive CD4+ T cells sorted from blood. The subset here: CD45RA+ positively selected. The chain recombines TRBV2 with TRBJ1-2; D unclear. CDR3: CASSPTTLGSLGYTF. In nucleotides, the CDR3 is TGTGCCAGCAGTCCTACCACCCTGGGCTCTTTGGGCTACACCTTC.